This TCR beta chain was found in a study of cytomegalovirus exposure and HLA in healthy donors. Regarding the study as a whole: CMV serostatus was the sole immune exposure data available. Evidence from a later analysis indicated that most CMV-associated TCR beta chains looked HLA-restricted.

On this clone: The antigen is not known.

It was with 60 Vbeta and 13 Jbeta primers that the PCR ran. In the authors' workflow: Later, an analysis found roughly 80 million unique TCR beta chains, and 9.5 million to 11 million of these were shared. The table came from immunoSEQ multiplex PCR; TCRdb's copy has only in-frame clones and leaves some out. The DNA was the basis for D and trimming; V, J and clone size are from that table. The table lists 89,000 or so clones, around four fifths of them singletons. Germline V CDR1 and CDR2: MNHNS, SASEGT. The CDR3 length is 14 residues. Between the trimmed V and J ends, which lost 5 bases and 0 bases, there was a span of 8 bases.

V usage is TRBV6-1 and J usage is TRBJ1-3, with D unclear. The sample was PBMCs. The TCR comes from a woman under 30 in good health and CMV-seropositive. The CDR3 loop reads CASSPQPSGNTIYF. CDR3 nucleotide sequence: TGTGCCAGCAGTCCACAGCCCTCTGGAAACACCATATATTTT.